This T cell receptor (beta chain) was sequenced in a study of blood T cell repertoires in COVID-19. Authors' data handling: It was from reference gene primer amplification that nucleated cell counts were estimated. The protocol was immunoSEQ multiplex PCR, while the TCRdb copy is restricted to in-frame clones and leaves out a portion. Clonal size and the V and J genes are those of that table, whereas D and trimming came from the DNA. This table has 250,000 or so clones, approximately 83% appearing once. The germline V gene has CDR1 SGHDN and CDR2 FVKESK. V dropped 3 bases and J dropped 5; count of bases not matched to a gene: 10. The CDR3 covers 18 residues.

This TCR came from a young man who had recovered from COVID-19. The chain has TRBV14 and TRBJ2-2; 12 bases are shared with TRBD2. Sequencing was carried out using peripheral blood. The CDR3 DNA reads as TGTGCCAGCAGCCAGGCCCTTACTAGCGGGGGGATTACCGGGGAGCTGTTTTTT. Encoded protein: CASSQALTSGGITGELFF. The full variable domain, in which reference TRBV14 and TRBJ2-2 provide the parts outside the CDR3, is EAGVTQFPSHSVIEKGQTVTLRCDPISGHDNLYWYRRVMGKEIKFLLHFVKESKQDESGMPNNRFLAERTGGTYSTLKVQPAELEDSGVYFCASSQALTSGGITGELFFGEGSRLTVL.